The sample holds a few counts of the clone carrying this TCR beta chain. Its antigen is unknown. The germline V gene has CDR1 SEHNR and CDR2 FQNEAQ (reference sequence). CDR3 length equals 17 residues. V was pared by 5 bases and J by 5 bases, with 22 bases between. Sequencing targeted expressed TCRB transcripts, as all isolated RNA had been reverse transcribed. Clones were sequenced by immunoSEQ multiplex PCR, and TCRdb holds only the in-frame ones, with some missing. The sample holds 250,000 to 300,000 clones, under 8.5% seen once. The source of the sample is a study of beta chain features in type 1 diabetes. Broader study findings: VDJ junctions sequenced from type 1 diabetes patients showed fewer insertions and more deletions.

V and J are TRBV7-9 and TRBJ2-1; D could derive from TRBD1 or TRBD2 (6 bases each). Source material: central memory CD4+ T cells from blood. This clonotype was obtained from a woman aged 18 to 35 in good health. The CDR3 coding sequence is TGTGCCAGCAGCCAAGATTATCGAGGGGGAGGAAACAATGAGCAGTTCTTC. Its protein is CASSQDYRGGGNNEQFF.